This T cell receptor beta chain was documented in a study of OX40 agonist ivuxolimab in advanced cancers. Whole-study context: People who had prior anti-PD-1, anti-PD-L1 or anti-CTLA-4 therapy could take part, and about 40% had some. Points from the study as a whole: Low normalized T-cell clonal expansion was additionally recorded for some nonresponders. With doses of 0.1 to 3.0 mg/kg, CD4+ and CD8+ blood T cells had undergone clonal expansion by week 6.

The CDR3 loop spans 15 amino acids. Germline loops: CDR1 SGHTA, CDR2 FQGNSA. The V and J ends lost 1 base and 5 bases respectively, with 14 bases between them. Using immunoSEQ multiplex PCR, the repertoire was profiled, and TCRdb retains in-frame clones only, with some absent. Here the sample spans approximately 88,000 clones, about 88% being singletons. With regard to this clone: The antigen is undetermined.

The clonotype was recovered from an adult with an advanced solid tumor such as melanoma, head and neck, liver or kidney cancer. The genes are TRBV7-2 and TRBJ1-2; D remains ambiguous. The starting material was CD4+ or CD8+ T cells sorted from blood, obtained in a trial of the OX40 agonist ivuxolimab. CDR3 sequence reads: CASSLGHGGSYGYTF. CDR3 sequence (DNA): TGTGCCAGCAGCTTAGGTCATGGAGGATCTTATGGCTACACCTTC.